This section outlines one T cell receptor beta chain sequence together with its context. These data come from a study of human T cells and chemical hapten exposure. Study-wide context: The sensitizer, 2% DPC, was used on around 2 cm by around 2 cm of upper inner arm skin. Patch tests applied 0.01% DPC to the upper back, read at 6 days.

The library labeled individual cDNA molecules by adding unique molecular identifiers to them. TCRdb redid the calling of the RACE reads with MiXCR, one entry per CDR3 protein. The data contain 74,000 or so distinct CDR3 sequences, around 10% of them singletons. Specified time point: patch test 1, 2 weeks after DPC sensitization. Sample treatment: therapeutic diphenylcyclopropenone sensitization with weekly scalp DPC. Ahead of applying each patch test, blood was sampled. CDR3 length: 14 amino acids. Trimming removed 4 bases at V and 5 bases at J, with 12 bases between. Germline CDR1 LGHDT, CDR2 YNNKEL (reference sequence).

This TCR was recovered from a woman aged 50 to 60 with alopecia areata. Some clones in this sample may be carry-over from other donors' samples. The chain recombines TRBV3-1 with TRBJ2-1; maybe TRBD2 (6 bases). The specimen was whole blood, collected in connection with sensitization to the hapten diphenylcyclopropenone (DPC). Here the CDR3 reads CASSPGGPHNEQFF. DNA of the CDR3: TGTGCCAGCAGCCCCGGAGGGCCTCACAATGAGCAGTTCTTC.